These T cell receptor beta chains were read from a single sample in a study of cytomegalovirus exposure and HLA in healthy donors. The data were produced by immunoSEQ multiplex PCR, yet TCRdb's version contains in-frame clones alone and is incomplete. The profile covers 140,000 or so clones, with about four fifths appearing a single time and 4.5% taken by the ten largest. The sequenced sample was PBMCs. All receptors come from a man aged 40-49 years in good health and CMV-seronegative. CDR3s include the opening cysteine and the closing phenylalanine or tryptophan. The D gene is left open where the match is weak. Rows may omit the clone size; those that give it use once, few, many or a size class.

D gene	V gene	clone size	CDR3 length	J gene	CDR3 DNA	CDR3 protein
TRBD1	TRBV11-3	NA	13	TRBJ1-1	TGTGCCAGCAGCCCGGGGACAGGGACTGAAGCTTTCTTT	CASSPGTGTEAFF
TRBD1	TRBV10-3	NA	13	TRBJ2-7	TGTGCCATCGGACAGGCTTCCCTCCGCGAGCAGTACTTC	CAIGQASLREQYF
NA	TRBV30	NA	15	TRBJ1-2	TGTGCCTGGAATCCAGGCCGAGTGGGTATATATGGCTACACCTTC	CAWNPGRVGIYGYTF
TRBD1	TRBV19	NA	16	TRBJ1-1	TGTGCCAGTAGTAGTCCCGGGACAGTCTTGAACACTGAAGCTTTCTTT	CASSSPGTVLNTEAFF
TRBD1	TRBV9	NA	15	TRBJ2-7	TGTGCCAGCAGCGTTGGGACAGGGGGTTTCTACGAGCAGTACTTC	CASSVGTGGFYEQYF
TRBD1	TRBV5-8	NA	18	TRBJ1-5	TGTGCCAGCAGCTTGATAGGGACAGGGGTTTATAGCAATCAGCCCCAGCATTTT	CASSLIGTGVYSNQPQHF
NA	TRBV6-5	NA	16	TRBJ1-6	TGTGCCAGCAGTTACGACACGAGCTCCTATAATTCACCCCTCCACTTT	CASSYDTSSYNSPLHF
NA	TRBV7-9	once	14	TRBJ2-7	TGTGCCAGCAGCCTACCGAGGCAGACCTACGAGCAGTACTTC	CASSLPRQTYEQYF
NA	TRBV12-5	NA	14	TRBJ2-5	TGTGCTAGTGGTTTGTCAGGGGCGGGAGAGACCCAGTACTTC	CASGLSGAGETQYF
NA	TRBV2	few	15	TRBJ1-1	TGTGCCAGCAGTCCCCGTCCAGGGGCTAACACTGAAGCTTTCTTT	CASSPRPGANTEAFF
NA	TRBV30	NA	13	TRBJ1-2	TGTGCCTGGAGGTGGCAAGGGGCACAGGGCTACACCTTC	CAWRWQGAQGYTF
NA	TRBV7-3	NA	14	TRBJ1-5	TGTGCCAGCAGCTTGGGAGGGAAAAATCAGCCCCAGCATTTT	CASSLGGKNQPQHF
NA	TRBV5-1	once	13	TRBJ1-6	TGCGCCAGCAGCTTGTCCAGTAATTCACCCCTCCACTTT	CASSLSSNSPLHF
NA	TRBV28	NA	13	TRBJ1-2	TGTGCCAGCAGCCAACAGGCCTCCTATGGCTACACCTTC	CASSQQASYGYTF
NA	TRBV30	NA	15	TRBJ2-5	TGTGCCTGGAGTGTTCCCGGGGGAATCCAAGAGACCCAGTACTTC	CAWSVPGGIQETQYF
TRBD1	TRBV7-9	few	16	TRBJ1-5	TGTGCCAGCAGCTCACGTATGGGACAGGGAGAGCAGCCCCAGCATTTT	CASSSRMGQGEQPQHF
NA	TRBV7-3	NA	15	TRBJ2-7	TGTGCCAGCAGCTTACTGGGACTGGGAACCTACGAGCAGTACTTC	CASSLLGLGTYEQYF
TRBD2	TRBV6-5	NA	15	TRBJ2-3	TGTGCCAGCAGAAAGCAAAGCGGGGGGGCAGATACGCAGTATTTT	CASRKQSGGADTQYF
TRBD2	TRBV30	NA	16	TRBJ2-7	TGTGCCTGGAGACCGGCGTGGGGGGGGTCTTCCTACGAGCAGTACTTC	CAWRPAWGGSSYEQYF
NA	TRBV11-2	NA	13	TRBJ1-1	TGTGCCAGCAGGTTATCAGGGCTTTCTGAAGCTTTCTTT	CASRLSGLSEAFF
TRBD1	TRBV10-3	once	15	TRBJ2-3	TGTGCCATCAGTGAGTCGGGACAGATTAGGGATACGCAGTATTTT	CAISESGQIRDTQYF
NA	TRBV11-2	NA	14	TRBJ2-5	TGTGCCAGCAGCTCCGGCGGGACCGAAGGGACCCAGTACTTC	CASSSGGTEGTQYF
NA	TRBV7-3	NA	15	TRBJ1-6	TGTGCCAGCAGCTTAGACAGGTCATATAATTCACCCCTCCACTTT	CASSLDRSYNSPLHF
TRBD2	TRBV7-3	NA	18	TRBJ2-1	TGTGCCAGCAGCTTAGGTCCCCGTAGCGGGGTGGGATACAATGAGCAGTTCTTC	CASSLGPRSGVGYNEQFF
TRBD1	TRBV28	NA	16	TRBJ2-2	TGTGCCAGCAGTTTATCCCGGGACAGGGGGCTGCGGGAGCTGTTTTTT	CASSLSRDRGLRELFF
NA	TRBV6-5	NA	13	TRBJ2-1	TGTGCCAGCAGCGGGGACTCTTACAATGAGCAGTTCTTC	CASSGDSYNEQFF
NA	TRBV21-1	once	20	TRBJ1-2	TGTGCCAGCCATAGAGGGTCCGGGACAGGGGGCGCGCGGACCAATTATGGCTACACCTTC	CASHRGSGTGGARTNYGYTF
NA	TRBV7-9	NA	15	TRBJ1-2	TGTGCCAGCAGCTTAAGACAGAGCCCTAACTATGGCTACACCTTC	CASSLRQSPNYGYTF
TRBD2	TRBV7-2	NA	15	TRBJ2-2	TGTGCCAGCAGCCAGCTGGCGGGGGGGCCCGGGGAGCTGTTTTTT	CASSQLAGGPGELFF
TRBD1	TRBV7-9	NA	15	TRBJ1-1	TGTGCCAGCAGCTTACCGACAGGGGGAGAGACTGAAGCTTTCTTT	CASSLPTGGETEAFF
TRBD2	TRBV4-1	NA	17	TRBJ2-3	TGCGCCAGCAGCCAAGAAGGGGCGGGGGGGAGGAGAGATACGCAGTATTTT	CASSQEGAGGRRDTQYF
TRBD1	TRBV2	NA	14	TRBJ1-4	TGTGCCAGTGAACCGGACAGGGGGAACGAAAAACTGTTTTTT	CASEPDRGNEKLFF
NA	TRBV5-5	NA	14	TRBJ2-7	TGTGCCAGCAGCTTAACCCGGGGAACCTACGAGCAGTACTTC	CASSLTRGTYEQYF
TRBD1	TRBV7-2	NA	14	TRBJ1-1	TGTGCCAGCAGCTCGACAGGGGGCGGCACTGAAGCTTTCTTT	CASSSTGGGTEAFF
TRBD1	TRBV4-1	NA	17	TRBJ2-7	TGCGCCAGCAGCCCCCGGGTGCGGGACAGGGGGACCTACGAGCAGTACTTC	CASSPRVRDRGTYEQYF
NA	TRBV5-1	few	16	TRBJ2-3	TGCGCCAGCAGCCCTGGTGGAGGGGGCTTTACAGATACGCAGTATTTT	CASSPGGGGFTDTQYF
NA	TRBV7-9	NA	15	TRBJ1-6	TGTGCCAGCAGCAAAACGGGGGGCATGGGTTCACCCCTCCACTTT	CASSKTGGMGSPLHF
NA	TRBV11-3	NA	14	TRBJ2-1	TGTGCCAGCAGCTTAGGACTTACAAACAATGAGCAGTTCTTC	CASSLGLTNNEQFF
TRBD1	TRBV5-1	NA	15	TRBJ1-3	TGCGCCAGCAGCCCCAGCGACAGGGAGGAAAACACCATATATTTT	CASSPSDREENTIYF
NA	TRBV6-5	NA	15	TRBJ1-5	TGTGCCAGCAAGGGAACTCAGGGTTACAATCAGCCCCAGCATTTT	CASKGTQGYNQPQHF
NA	TRBV5-4	NA	15	TRBJ2-3	TGTGCCAGCAGCGTCCCGGGACTTAGCACAGATACGCAGTATTTT	CASSVPGLSTDTQYF
TRBD1	TRBV5-1	NA	15	TRBJ2-2	TGCGCCAGCAGCTTGCTAGGGGGCGAAGGCGGGGAGCTGTTTTTT	CASSLLGGEGGELFF
TRBD1	TRBV19	NA	17	TRBJ1-2	TGTGCCAGTAGGATAACAGGGGTAACTTCTAGAAACTATGGCTACACCTTC	CASRITGVTSRNYGYTF
NA	TRBV30	few	11	TRBJ1-1	TGTGCCTGGAGCAGGGACACTGAAGCTTTCTTT	CAWSRDTEAFF
NA	TRBV7-8	NA	14	TRBJ2-7	TGTGCCAGCAGCGCAGACAGGTTCACCTACGAGCAGTACTTC	CASSADRFTYEQYF